The 11 T cell receptor beta chains presented below share a single source sample, sequenced in a study of T cell responses to AZD1222 COVID-19 vaccine. Sequencing used immunoSEQ multiplex PCR; TCRdb keeps in-frame clones, though not all of them. The sample consists of about 150,000 clones, roughly nine tenths of them appearing once. The material was peripheral blood, obtained 28 days after the second AZD1222 dose. The receptor set was obtained from an adult who received the AZD1222 COVID-19 vaccine.

The chain uses TRBV25-1 and TRBJ2-1; weak D call: TRBD2 (5 bases). V gave up 6 bases and J gave up 1 base, with 7 bases separating them. The CDR3 runs 13 residues. Germline V gene lookup returns CDR1 MGHDK and CDR2 SYGVNS. The CDR3 bases are TGTGCCAGCAGACGGGGATCCTACAATGAGCAGTTCTTC. Protein: CASRRGSYNEQFF.

The chain couples TRBV19 to TRBJ1-2; TRBD1 might be the D (5 bases). This CDR3 is built from 17 residues. V was pared by 5 bases and J by 4 bases, with 23 bases between. Looked up from germline, CDR1 is LNHDA and CDR2 is SQIVND (reference sequence). This CDR3 reads CASSPTGGEALGYGYTF. CDR3 sequence (DNA): TGTGCCAGTAGTCCCACCGGGGGGGAGGCACTGGGCTATGGCTACACCTTC.

The chain carries TRBV7-8 and TRBJ1-2; no clear D. Trimming removed 1 base at V and 7 bases at J, with 7 bases between. In germline, CDR1 is SGHVS, CDR2 FQNEAQ. The CDR3 has 12 residues. In nucleotides, the CDR3 is TGTGCCAGCAGCTTAGGGTGGGCTGGCTACACCTTC. Protein product: CASSLGWAGYTF.

This sequence joins TRBV30 and TRBJ2-5; TRBD2 is a possible D gene (6 bases). V was shortened by 6 bases and J by 5 bases, with 16 bases between the two germline ends. Per the germline V gene, CDR1 is GTSNPN and CDR2 is SVGIG (reference sequence). The CDR3 spans 13 residues. Here the CDR3 reads CACGGRVMETQYF. The CDR3 DNA reads as TGTGCCTGTGGAGGGCGGGTAATGGAGACCCAGTACTTC.

V and J are TRBV10-2 and TRBJ1-3; 9 positions match TRBD1. CDR1 and CDR2 from the germline V gene are WSHSY and SAAADI. Losses at the gene ends were 6 bases for V and 2 bases for J; bases not matched to a gene: 2. CDR3 size: 14 residues. In nucleotides, the CDR3 is TGCGCCAGCAGAAGGACAGGGGCTGGAAACACCATATATTTT. Its protein product is CASRRTGAGNTIYF.

This clone was found a few times. V gene TRBV6-2 or TRBV6-3 combines with J gene TRBJ2-5, with TRBD1 matching over 9 bases. The CDR3 is 11 amino acids. Trimming removed 5 bases from V and 11 bases from J; junction bases left unmatched: 3. Looked up from germline, CDR1 is MNHEY and CDR2 is SVGEGT. CDR3 protein: CASSQGQGQYF. DNA for the CDR3: TGTGCCAGCAGTCAAGGACAGGGGCAGTACTTC.

The chain is built from TRBV6-2 or TRBV6-3 and TRBJ1-2; 7 nucleotides agree with TRBD1. The trim removed 6 bases at V and 10 bases at J, leaving 20 bases unmatched. Per the germline V gene, CDR1 is MNHEY and CDR2 is SVGEGT. CDR3 length: 16 amino acids. CDR3 loop: CASSPFPLQGGGYYTF. As DNA, the CDR3 is TGTGCCAGCAGCCCTTTCCCCCTACAGGGAGGGGGCTACTACACCTTC.

The chain is built from TRBV5-4 and TRBJ1-3; D ambiguous. The CDR3 contains 14 residues. The V and J ends lost 2 bases and 2 bases respectively, with 8 bases between them. Germline V gives CDR1 SGHNT, CDR2 YYREEE (reference sequence). CDR3 sequence reads: CASSFYGTGNTIYF. The CDR3 DNA is TGTGCCAGCAGCTTTTACGGAACTGGAAACACCATATATTTT.

The rearrangement uses TRBV19 and TRBJ2-2; a possible D gene is TRBD2 (7 bases). Looked up from germline, CDR1 is LNHDA and CDR2 is SQIVND (reference sequence). V was clipped by 4 bases and J by 1 base, with 16 bases between them. The CDR3 contains 17 residues. CDR3 amino acids: CASSKSAGGQNTGELFF. The CDR3 coding sequence is TGTGCCAGTAGTAAGTCTGCCGGGGGGCAGAACACCGGGGAGCTGTTTTTT.

This clone was seen just once. The chain carries TRBV24-1 and TRBJ2-5; TRBD1 or TRBD2 may be the D gene (5 bases each). Trimming left V 4 bases short and J 3 bases short, with 11 bases between. CDR3 size: 14 residues. Germline V gives CDR1 KGHDR, CDR2 SFDVKD. Here the CDR3 DNA reads TGTGCCACCAGTGAACCGGGGACGGAAGAGACCCAGTACTTC. Amino acid sequence: CATSEPGTEETQYF.

V and J are TRBV7-9 and TRBJ1-2; unclear D gene. V lost 1 base and J 3 bases, leaving 12 bases between the germline ends. The V gene's germline CDR1 is SEHNR and CDR2 FQNEAQ (reference sequence). The CDR3 has 15 amino acids. Here the CDR3 reads CASSLDHSKYYGYTF. The DNA of the CDR3 is TGTGCCAGCAGCTTAGACCACTCCAAGTACTATGGCTACACCTTC.